These 24 T cell receptor beta chains share one sample of origin, sequenced in a study of vaccination and CD4 T cells after COVID-19. Oncomine TCR Beta short-read sequencing was applied to DNA from cultured CD4+ T cells. TCRdb redid the calling of the PCR reads with MiXCR, one entry per CDR3 protein. The repertoire holds more than 4,000 distinct CDR3 sequences, less than 25% seen once, with about a fifth in the top ten. These receptors have no known antigen. Treatment given: approximately nine-day PBMC culture with coronavirus spike peptide pools or control peptides (ViraFEST assay). Source material: CD4+ T cells from blood, cultured in vitro. Every receptor here comes from a human donor who had recovered from COVID-19.

This clonotype counts as medium-sized. This chain uses TRBV2 with TRBJ1-5; no clear D gene. CDR1 is SNHLY, CDR2 FYNNEI, per germline. The length of the CDR3 is 13 residues. V was trimmed by 4 bases and J by 5 bases, leaving 9 bases between them. CDR3 nucleotide sequence: TGTGCCAGCAGTGTTGCCTCTGATCAGCCCCAGCATTTT. Translation gives CASSVASDQPQHF.

J is TRBJ2-7 and V is TRBV6-2 or TRBV6-3; TRBD2 matches at 11 bases. Germline trimming cut 6 bases from V and 12 bases from J; bases unmatched to any gene: 10. In germline, CDR1 is MNHEY, CDR2 SVGEGT. This CDR3 is 13 amino acids long. The CDR3 DNA sequence: TGTGCCAGCAGCCACCCGACTAGCGGGGTTCGGTACTTC. Protein: CASSHPTSGVRYF.

The chain carries TRBV18 and TRBJ1-1, with D perhaps TRBD1 (5 bases). CDR1 is KGHSH, CDR2 LQKENI, per germline. The CDR3 loop spans 14 amino acids. The V and J ends lost 4 bases and 1 base respectively, with 10 bases between them. DNA for the CDR3: TGTGCCAGCTCACTGGGAAGGGGGAACACTGAAGCTTTCTTT. Translated, it gives CASSLGRGNTEAFF.

This clonotype is labeled as large (0.1 to 1%). The chain is built from TRBV2 and TRBJ1-6; 7 nucleotides line up with TRBD1. The CDR3 covers 14 residues. The V gene end was trimmed by 6 bases and the J gene end by 14 bases; junction bases not matched to a gene: 13. Germline V gives CDR1 SNHLY, CDR2 FYNNEI. This CDR3 reads CASRLGTENWSLHF. The CDR3 DNA reads TGTGCCAGCAGACTCGGGACAGAGAATTGGTCCCTCCACTTT.

V usage is TRBV5-1 and J usage is TRBJ1-3; no reliable D call. Looked up from germline, CDR1 is SGHRS and CDR2 is YFSETQ. Trimming stripped 3 bases from V and 3 bases from J, with 7 bases between. There are 13 residues in the CDR3. The CDR3: CASSSQYGNTIYF. The CDR3 DNA is TGCGCCAGCAGCTCCCAATATGGAAACACCATATATTTT.

This clonotype is labeled as medium-sized (0.01 to 0.1%). The V gene is TRBV20-1, the J gene TRBJ1-5; D possibly corresponds to TRBD1 (5 bases). The V gene's germline CDR1 is DFQATT and CDR2 SNEGSKA (reference sequence). The CDR3 is 14 residues long. V was pared by 3 bases and J by 1 base, with 10 bases between. The chain's CDR3 is CSARAPGSNQPQHF. The CDR3 DNA reads TGCAGTGCTAGGGCACCAGGGAGCAATCAGCCCCAGCATTTT.

This clonotype is medium-sized (0.01 to 0.1%) in the sample. The chain is built from TRBV3-1 and TRBJ2-7; TRBD2 aligns across 7 bases. The CDR3 extends over 14 amino acids. Germline trimming cut 1 base from V and 1 base from J; bases unmatched to any gene: 1. Germline CDR1 and CDR2: LGHDT and YNNKEL (reference sequence). The CDR3 loop is CASSQGAGSYEQYF. The CDR3 nucleotides read TGTGCCAGCAGCCAAGGAGCGGGGTCCTACGAGCAGTACTTC.

The chain carries TRBV5-1 and TRBJ2-2; 11 nucleotides line up with TRBD1. After removal of 0 bases from V and 6 bases from J, the junction contained 7 bases not matched to a gene. Per germline, CDR1 SGHRS and CDR2 YFSETQ. The CDR3 is 17 amino acids. The CDR3 coding sequence is TGCGCCAGCAGCTTGGACCCCCCGGGACAGGGGGCCGGGGAGCTGTTTTTT. Its protein is CASSLDPPGQGAGELFF. The variable domain in full, with the rest retrieved from reference TRBV5-1 and TRBJ2-2, is KAGVTQTPRYLIKTRGQQVTLSCSPISGHRSVSWYQQTPGQGLQFLFEYFSETQRNKGNFPGRFSGRQFSNSRSEMNVSTLELGDSALYLCASSLDPPGQGAGELFFGEGSRLTVL.

This clonotype was counted a few times. This chain links TRBV7-9 with TRBJ2-7; the match to TRBD2 covers 15 bases. Germline V gene sequence: CDR1 SEHNR, CDR2 FQNEAQ (reference sequence). CDR3 length equals 17 residues. Trimming removed 4 bases from V and 3 bases from J; junction bases left unmatched: 7. CDR3 sequence: CASSSGLAGGFFYEQYF. The CDR3 nucleotides are TGTGCCAGCAGCTCGGGACTAGCGGGGGGATTTTTCTACGAGCAGTACTTC.

This clonotype was seen a handful of times. This rearrangement joins TRBV6-2 or TRBV6-3 to TRBJ2-7; TRBD2 agrees at 13 bases. This CDR3 region has 14 residues. In germline, CDR1 is MNHEY, CDR2 SVGEGT. Trimming cost V 10 bases and J 4 bases; bases outside gene matches: 7. The CDR3 DNA reads as TGTGCCACCAGACTAGCGGGGGGCTTATACGAGCAGTACTTC. The encoded protein is CATRLAGGLYEQYF.

The chain joins TRBV7-2 to TRBJ1-2; 7 nucleotides agree with TRBD1. CDR3 size: 12 residues. The V gene's germline CDR1 is SGHTA and CDR2 FQGNSA. The V and J ends lost 5 bases and 9 bases, in that order; junction bases with no gene match: 6. CDR3 amino acids: CASSPTGSSYTF. The CDR3 nucleotides are TGTGCCAGCAGCCCGACAGGGTCCAGCTACACCTTC.

The chain recombines TRBV29-1 with TRBJ2-3; D uncertain. Trimming cost V 2 bases and J 4 bases, with 19 bases left between them. The CDR3 totals 16 residues. From germline, CDR1 is SQVTM and CDR2 ANQGSEA. CDR3: CSVESLLDAPPDTQYF. The CDR3 DNA follows: TGCAGCGTTGAAAGCTTGCTGGACGCACCCCCAGATACGCAGTATTTT.

The V call is TRBV20-1, the J call TRBJ2-7, with 7 bases matching TRBD1. Per germline, CDR1 DFQATT and CDR2 SNEGSKA (reference sequence). V gave up 3 bases and J gave up 0 bases; unmatched junction bases: 2. The CDR3 length is 13 residues. The CDR3: CSARTGTSYEQYF. The DNA of the CDR3 is TGCAGTGCTAGGACAGGGACCTCCTACGAGCAGTACTTC.

The CDR3: CAWSRHNTGELFF. CDR3 in DNA: TGTGCCTGGAGTCGGCATAACACCGGGGAGCTGTTTTTT. The chain combines TRBV30 with TRBJ2-2; D is ambiguous. The CDR3 is 13 residues long. V lost 2 bases, J lost 2 bases, and 6 bases lay in between. Germline V gene sequence: CDR1 GTSNPN, CDR2 SVGIG (reference sequence).

The chain employs TRBV2 and TRBJ2-3; maybe TRBD2 (5 bases). V lost 7 bases to trimming and J lost 3 bases, with 20 bases between them. This CDR3 has 16 amino acids. The germline V gene encodes CDR1 SNHLY and CDR2 FYNNEI. Here the CDR3 reads CASKLLGGGGTDTQYF. CDR3 nucleotide sequence: TGTGCCAGCAAATTACTAGGAGGTGGTGGGACAGATACGCAGTATTTT.

This clonotype is medium-sized. This sequence joins TRBV6-1 and TRBJ1-4; D may be TRBD1 (5 bases). This CDR3 is 12 amino acids long. V lost 7 bases and J 8 bases, leaving 11 bases between the germline ends. Germline loops: CDR1 MNHNS, CDR2 SASEGT. The CDR3 is CASNLGVEKLFF. CDR3 DNA sequence: TGTGCCAGCAACCTGGGGGTCGAAAAACTGTTTTTT.

This CDR3 reads CASSPPRRGSGSTDTQYF. Written as DNA, the CDR3 is TGTGCCAGCAGCCCCCCTCGTAGGGGTAGCGGAAGCACAGATACGCAGTATTTT. The chain combines TRBV5-4 with TRBJ2-3; D is perhaps TRBD2 (6 bases). Germline CDR1 and CDR2: SGHNT and YYREEE (reference sequence). V was trimmed by 4 bases and J by 0 bases, leaving 21 bases between them. The CDR3 consists of 18 residues.

This clonotype rates as medium-sized. This chain joins TRBV20-1 and TRBJ1-2; D remains unclear. V was shortened by 3 bases and J by 3 bases, with 11 bases between the two germline ends. Germline V gene data show CDR1 as DFQATT and CDR2 as SNEGSKA (reference sequence). The CDR3 contains 13 residues. The CDR3 here is CSASKGRDYGYTF. CDR3 DNA: TGCAGTGCTAGTAAAGGACGAGACTATGGCTACACCTTC.

This clonotype showed up just a few times. The gene calls are TRBV5-6 and TRBJ1-2; 12 bases line up with TRBD1. The V gene's germline CDR1 is SGHDT and CDR2 YYEEEE. The J segment lost 14 bases and the V segment lost 1 base, leaving 9 bases of the junction unmatched. This CDR3 comprises 14 residues. The CDR3 DNA sequence: TGTGCCAGCAGCTTGCCGGGACAGGGGGCACGGGGGACCTTC. Protein sequence: CASSLPGQGARGTF.

The chain links TRBV12-3 or TRBV12-4 to TRBJ2-1; TRBD2 might be the D (5 bases). The CDR3 sequence is 16 residues long. V lost 0 bases and J lost 0, with 9 bases in between. In DNA form, the CDR3 reads TGTGCCAGCAGTTTAGCGCGGAGGAGCTCCTACAATGAGCAGTTCTTC. The encoded protein is CASSLARRSSYNEQFF.

This clonotype has more than one count but fewer than ten. This rearrangement joins TRBV11-2 to TRBJ1-2, with 7 bases aligning to TRBD1. J was trimmed by 3 bases and V by 5 bases; bases with no gene match: 3. Per the germline V gene, CDR1 is SGHAT and CDR2 is FQNNGV. CDR3 length: 13 amino acids. The CDR3 protein is CASSPTGDYGYTF. The DNA of the CDR3 is TGTGCCAGCAGCCCTACAGGGGACTATGGCTACACCTTC.

The table lists this clonotype with a few counts. J is TRBJ1-2 and V is TRBV5-8; 8 bases map to TRBD1. CDR1 and CDR2 from the germline V gene are SGHTS and YDEGEE. The CDR3 is 17 residues long. The J segment lost 4 bases and the V segment lost 4 bases, leaving 15 bases of the junction unmatched. The CDR3 spells CASSPRQGNRGTYGYTF. The CDR3 coding sequence is TGTGCCAGCAGCCCCAGGCAGGGGAACAGGGGGACCTATGGCTACACCTTC.

This chain connects TRBV18 to TRBJ2-3, with 10 bases that match TRBD1. Per the germline V gene, CDR1 is KGHSH and CDR2 is LQKENI. V trimming: 8 bases; J trimming: 2 bases; junction bases outside the gene matches: 7. This CDR3 has 15 residues. DNA for the CDR3: TGTGCCAGCACGATGGGACAGGGGAACACAGATACGCAGTATTTT. Protein sequence: CASTMGQGNTDTQYF.

This clonotype turned up a few times. CDR3 in amino acids: CASMNVRGPGEQYF. The CDR3 DNA is TGTGCCAGCATGAATGTTCGGGGGCCTGGAGAGCAGTACTTC. This chain uses TRBV2 with TRBJ2-7; D is possibly TRBD1 or TRBD2 (6 bases each). The CDR3 runs 14 residues. Germline V gene data show CDR1 as SNHLY and CDR2 as FYNNEI. Between the trimmed V and J ends, which lost 7 bases and 7 bases, there was a span of 20 bases. The full variable domain, with the rest looked up from reference TRBV2 and TRBJ2-7, is EPEVTQTPSHQVTQMGQEVILRCVPISNHLYFYWYRQILGQKVEFLVSFYNNEISEKSEIFDDQFSVERPDGSNFTLKIRSTKLEDSAMYFCASMNVRGPGEQYFGPGTRLTVT.